The 10 T cell receptor beta chains below were found in one sample sequenced in a study of blood T cell repertoires in COVID-19 (TCRdb year 2020). The library came from the immunoSEQ multiplex PCR assay. The immuneACCESS repertoire file appears here via TCRdb, limited to in-frame rearrangements. These files lack a portion of the clones; in checked studies, under half of the deficit traces to unresolved V genes, and the cause of the others is not known. The sample profile shows approximately 230,000 clones; approximately 82% of them were found once. Clones ranked in the top ten supply roughly 5.7% of the sample. Sequencing was done on a sample of peripheral blood. These receptors came from an elderly man with acute or convalescent COVID-19.

The J gene is TRBJ2-7, the V gene TRBV3-1 (or the pseudogene TRBV3-2), with 10 bases fitting TRBD2. The CDR3 has 18 residues. Germline V gives CDR1 LGHDT, CDR2 YNNKEL (reference sequence). V lost 2 bases to trimming and J lost 9 bases; unmatched junction nucleotides: 19. The CDR3 DNA reads as TGTGCCAGCAGCCAATACCCAGGCACTAGCGGGACACTTTTAGGGCAGTACTTC. Residues: CASSQYPGTSGTLLGQYF.

This chain links TRBV7-6 with TRBJ1-5; 12 positions match TRBD1. Germline V lookup: CDR1 SGHVS, CDR2 FNYEAQ. Unmatched junction bases numbered 6, after V lost 5 bases and J lost 4 bases. This CDR3 comprises 16 residues. The CDR3 bases are TGTGCCAGCAGCCCCGGGACAGGGGGCGCAAATCAGCCCCAGCATTTT. This translates into CASSPGTGGANQPQHF.

This clone showed up just a few times. The rearrangement joins TRBV27 to TRBJ1-5; perhaps TRBD1 as D (5 bases). The V gene's germline CDR1 is MNHEY and CDR2 SMNVEV (reference sequence). The length of the CDR3 is 15 residues. Trimming removed 0 bases from V and 0 bases from J, with 6 bases in between. The CDR3 region is CASSLSGDSNQPQHF. CDR3 sequence (DNA): TGTGCCAGCAGTTTATCAGGGGATAGCAATCAGCCCCAGCATTTT.

This chain connects TRBV5-1 to TRBJ2-1, with TRBD1 matching over 8 bases. The ends lost 4 bases at V and 1 base at J; junction bases unmatched: 7. Germline values: CDR1 SGHRS, CDR2 YFSETQ. This CDR3 spans 16 amino acids. The CDR3 DNA is TGCGCCAGCAGCCCCATAGACAGGGGTTCCTACAATGAGCAGTTCTTC. This translates into CASSPIDRGSYNEQFF.

The chain uses TRBV5-6 and TRBJ2-1, with D hard to call. CDR1 and CDR2 (germline): SGHDT, YYEEEE. The CDR3 extends over 13 amino acids. Trimming cost V 2 bases and J 6 bases, with 9 bases left between them. The CDR3 DNA sequence: TGTGCCAGCAGCTTCCGATACGGCAATGAGCAGTTCTTC. It encodes CASSFRYGNEQFF.

The rearrangement uses TRBV20-1 and TRBJ1-2; TRBD1 might be the D (5 bases). The germline V gene has CDR1 DFQATT and CDR2 SNEGSKA (reference sequence). The length of the CDR3 is 14 residues. The V and J ends lost 3 bases and 0 bases respectively, with 11 bases between them. DNA for the CDR3: TGCAGTGCTAGTGGGGCCGATGCTAACTATGGCTACACCTTC. It is translated as CSASGADANYGYTF.

The V call is TRBV28, the J call TRBJ2-7; maybe TRBD2 (5 bases). Trimming stripped 7 bases from V and 0 bases from J, with 13 bases between. Germline assignment: CDR1 MDHEN and CDR2 SYDVKM. CDR3 length: 14 residues. CDR3 in DNA: TGTGCCAGCAATGGAGCGGTTAGCTCCTACGAGCAGTACTTC. Translation gives CASNGAVSSYEQYF.

This clone was found a few times. The V and J genes are TRBV27 and TRBJ1-4; D is possibly TRBD1 (6 bases). Trimming left V 6 bases short and J 8 bases short, with 19 bases between. Germline lookup yields CDR1 MNHEY and CDR2 SMNVEV (reference sequence). The CDR3 spans 15 residues. Written as DNA, the CDR3 is TGTGCCAGCAGCCATAGTACAGGGTCGGGAGAAAAACTGTTTTTT. Translation: CASSHSTGSGEKLFF.

The rearrangement joins TRBV7-9 to TRBJ2-7, with D hard to call. Trimming shortened V by 4 bases and J by 2 bases, and 18 bases separated the two germline ends. This CDR3 spans 16 amino acids. Per germline, CDR1 SEHNR and CDR2 FQNEAQ (reference sequence). This CDR3 is CASSSPLSPPTYEQYF. CDR3 coding DNA: TGTGCCAGCAGCTCCCCCCTATCCCCGCCGACCTACGAGCAGTACTTC.

This chain's CDR3 is CASSGAPDTQYF. DNA of the CDR3: TGTGCCAGCAGCGGGGCCCCAGATACGCAGTATTTT. The gene calls are TRBV3-1 (or the pseudogene TRBV3-2) and TRBJ2-3; tentative D call: TRBD1 (5 bases). CDR3 length: 12 amino acids. V was shortened by 5 bases and J by 4 bases, with 7 bases between the two germline ends. Germline V gives CDR1 LGHDT, CDR2 YNNKEL (reference sequence).